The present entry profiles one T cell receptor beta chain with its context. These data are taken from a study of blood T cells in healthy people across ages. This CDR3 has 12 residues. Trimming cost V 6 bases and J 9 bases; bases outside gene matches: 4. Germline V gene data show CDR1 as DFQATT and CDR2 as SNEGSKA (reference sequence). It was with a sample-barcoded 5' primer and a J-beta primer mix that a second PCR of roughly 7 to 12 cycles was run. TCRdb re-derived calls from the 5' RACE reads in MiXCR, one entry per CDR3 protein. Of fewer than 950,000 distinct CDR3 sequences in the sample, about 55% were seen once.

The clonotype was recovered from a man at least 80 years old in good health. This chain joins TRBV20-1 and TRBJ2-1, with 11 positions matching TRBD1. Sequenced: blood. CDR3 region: CSAGQGASEQFF. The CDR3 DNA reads TGCAGTGCCGGACAGGGGGCGAGTGAGCAGTTCTTC.